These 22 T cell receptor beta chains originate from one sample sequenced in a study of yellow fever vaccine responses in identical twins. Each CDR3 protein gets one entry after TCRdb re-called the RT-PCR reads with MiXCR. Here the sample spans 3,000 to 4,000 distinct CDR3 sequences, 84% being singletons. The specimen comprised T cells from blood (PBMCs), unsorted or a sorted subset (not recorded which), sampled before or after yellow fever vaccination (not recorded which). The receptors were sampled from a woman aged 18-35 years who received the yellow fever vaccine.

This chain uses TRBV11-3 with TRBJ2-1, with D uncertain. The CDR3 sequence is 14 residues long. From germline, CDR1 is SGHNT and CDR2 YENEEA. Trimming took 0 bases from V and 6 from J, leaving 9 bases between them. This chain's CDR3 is CASSLDGSSNEQFF. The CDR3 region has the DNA TGTGCCAGCAGCTTAGACGGGTCTTCCAATGAGCAGTTCTTC.

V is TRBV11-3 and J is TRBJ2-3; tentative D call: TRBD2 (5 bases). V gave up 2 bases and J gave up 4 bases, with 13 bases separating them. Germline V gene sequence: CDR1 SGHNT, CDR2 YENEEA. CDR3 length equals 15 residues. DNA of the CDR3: TGTGCCAGCAGCTTATCTAGCCCTGTTCCAGATACGCAGTATTTT. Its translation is CASSLSSPVPDTQYF.

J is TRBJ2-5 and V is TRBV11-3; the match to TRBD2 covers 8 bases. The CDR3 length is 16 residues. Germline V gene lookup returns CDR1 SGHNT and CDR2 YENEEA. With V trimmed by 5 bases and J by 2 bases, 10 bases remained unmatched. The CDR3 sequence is CASSIQAGVNQETQYF. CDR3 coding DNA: TGTGCCAGCAGCATACAAGCGGGAGTGAATCAAGAGACCCAGTACTTC. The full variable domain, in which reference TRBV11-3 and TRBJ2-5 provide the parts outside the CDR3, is EAGVVQSPRYKIIEKKQPVAFWCNPISGHNTLYWYLQNLGQGPELLIRYENEEAVDDSQLPKDRFSAERLKGVDSTLKIQPAELGDSAVYLCASSIQAGVNQETQYFGPGTRLLVL.

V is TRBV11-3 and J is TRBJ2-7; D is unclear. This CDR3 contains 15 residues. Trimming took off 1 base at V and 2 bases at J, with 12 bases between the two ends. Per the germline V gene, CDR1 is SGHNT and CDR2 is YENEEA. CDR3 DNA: TGTGCCAGCAGCTTAGTGGACGCCGGAGCCTACGAGCAGTACTTC. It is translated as CASSLVDAGAYEQYF. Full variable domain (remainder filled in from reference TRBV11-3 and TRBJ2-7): EAGVVQSPRYKIIEKKQPVAFWCNPISGHNTLYWYLQNLGQGPELLIRYENEEAVDDSQLPKDRFSAERLKGVDSTLKIQPAELGDSAVYLCASSLVDAGAYEQYFGPGTRLTVT.

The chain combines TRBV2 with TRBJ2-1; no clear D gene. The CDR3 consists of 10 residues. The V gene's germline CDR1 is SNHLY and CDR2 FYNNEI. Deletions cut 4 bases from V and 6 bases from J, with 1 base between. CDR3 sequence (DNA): TGTGCCAGCAGTGTCAATGAGCAGTTCTTC. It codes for CASSVNEQFF.

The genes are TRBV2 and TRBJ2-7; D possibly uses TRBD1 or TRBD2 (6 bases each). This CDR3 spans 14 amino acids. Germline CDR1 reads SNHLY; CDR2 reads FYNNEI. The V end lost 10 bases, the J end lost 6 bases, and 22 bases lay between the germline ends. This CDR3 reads CAKGGSGKVVEQYF. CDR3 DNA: TGTGCCAAAGGGGGGTCAGGGAAGGTTGTCGAGCAGTACTTC.

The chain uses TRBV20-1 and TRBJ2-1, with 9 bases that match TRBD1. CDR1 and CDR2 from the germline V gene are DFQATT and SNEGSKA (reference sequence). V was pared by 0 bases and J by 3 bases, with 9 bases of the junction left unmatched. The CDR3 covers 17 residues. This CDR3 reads CSARDPTGGVHYNEQFF. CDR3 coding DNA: TGCAGTGCTAGAGATCCTACAGGGGGCGTCCACTACAATGAGCAGTTCTTC.

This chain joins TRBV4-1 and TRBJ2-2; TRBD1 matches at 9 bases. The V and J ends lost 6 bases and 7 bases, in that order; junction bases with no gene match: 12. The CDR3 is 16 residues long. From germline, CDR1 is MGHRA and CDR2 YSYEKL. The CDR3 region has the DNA TGCGCCAGCAGAGCGACAGGGGGTCAACGCATCGGGGAGCTGTTTTTT. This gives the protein CASRATGGQRIGELFF.

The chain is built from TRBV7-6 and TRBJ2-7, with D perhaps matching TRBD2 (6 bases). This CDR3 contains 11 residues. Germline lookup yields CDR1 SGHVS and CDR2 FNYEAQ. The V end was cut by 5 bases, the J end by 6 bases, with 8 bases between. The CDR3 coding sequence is TGTGCCAGCAGCGGGGGGTCCGAGCAGTACTTC. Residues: CASSGGSEQYF.

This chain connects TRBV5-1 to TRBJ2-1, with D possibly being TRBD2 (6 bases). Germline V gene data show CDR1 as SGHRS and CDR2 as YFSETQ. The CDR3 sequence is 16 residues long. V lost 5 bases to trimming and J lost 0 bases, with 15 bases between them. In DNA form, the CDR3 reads TGCGCCAGCAGTTGGGAGGCGGTGAGCTCCTACAATGAGCAGTTCTTC. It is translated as CASSWEAVSSYNEQFF.

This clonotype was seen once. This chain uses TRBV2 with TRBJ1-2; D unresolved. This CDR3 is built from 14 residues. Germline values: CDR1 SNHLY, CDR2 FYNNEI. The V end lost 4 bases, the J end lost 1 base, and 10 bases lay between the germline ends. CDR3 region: CASSVSEINYGYTF. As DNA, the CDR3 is TGTGCCAGCAGTGTTAGTGAAATTAACTATGGCTACACCTTC.

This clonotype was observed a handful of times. CDR3 bases: TGCAGTGCTAGTTCAACGGAGCACCTAGCCTACGAGCAGTACTTC. Protein product: CSASSTEHLAYEQYF. The chain couples TRBV20-1 to TRBJ2-7; D gene ambiguous. The CDR3 is 15 amino acids. In germline, CDR1 is DFQATT, CDR2 SNEGSKA (reference sequence). The V end was cut by 3 bases, the J end by 2 bases, with 17 bases between.

The CDR3 DNA is TGTGCCAGCAGGTTCGGTGGGGCCAACGTCCTGACTTTC. This gives the protein CASRFGGANVLTF. The chain recombines TRBV6-2 or TRBV6-3 with TRBJ2-6; no firm D call. Germline V gene lookup returns CDR1 MNHEY and CDR2 SVGEGT. Trimming took off 6 bases at V and 3 bases at J, with 6 bases between the two ends. The CDR3 runs to 13 residues.

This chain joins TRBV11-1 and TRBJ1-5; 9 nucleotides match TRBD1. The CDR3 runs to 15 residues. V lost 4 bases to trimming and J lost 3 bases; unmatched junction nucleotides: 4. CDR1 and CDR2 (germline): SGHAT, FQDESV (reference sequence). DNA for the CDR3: TGTGCCAGCAGCTCGGGACAGGGTAACAATCAGCCCCAGCATTTT. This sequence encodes CASSSGQGNNQPQHF.

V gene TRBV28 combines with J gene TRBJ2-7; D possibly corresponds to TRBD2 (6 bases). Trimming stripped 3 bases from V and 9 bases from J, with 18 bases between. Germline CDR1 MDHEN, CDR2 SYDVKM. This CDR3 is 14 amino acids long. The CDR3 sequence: CASSLAHAGIGQYF. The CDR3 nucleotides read TGTGCCAGCAGTTTGGCGCACGCGGGAATCGGGCAGTACTTC.

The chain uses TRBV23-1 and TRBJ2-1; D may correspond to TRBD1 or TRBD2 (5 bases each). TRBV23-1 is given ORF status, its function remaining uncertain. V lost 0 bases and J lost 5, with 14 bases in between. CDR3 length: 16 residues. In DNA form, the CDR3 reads TGCGCCAGCAGTCAATCGGCTGAGGGACGCGACAATGAGCAGTTCTTC. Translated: CASSQSAEGRDNEQFF.

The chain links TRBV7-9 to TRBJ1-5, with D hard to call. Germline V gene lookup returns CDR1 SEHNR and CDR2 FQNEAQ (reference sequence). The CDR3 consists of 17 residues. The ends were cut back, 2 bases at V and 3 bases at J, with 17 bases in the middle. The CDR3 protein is CASSLSQALPTNQPQHF. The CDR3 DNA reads TGTGCCAGCAGCTTATCGCAGGCACTACCGACCAATCAGCCCCAGCATTTT.

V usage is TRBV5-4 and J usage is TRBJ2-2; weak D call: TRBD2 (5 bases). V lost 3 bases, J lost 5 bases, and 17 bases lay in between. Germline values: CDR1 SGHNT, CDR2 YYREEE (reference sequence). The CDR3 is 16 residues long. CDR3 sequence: CASSSDGGSRTGELFF. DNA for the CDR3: TGTGCCAGCAGCTCCGATGGTGGGAGCCGTACCGGGGAGCTGTTTTTT.

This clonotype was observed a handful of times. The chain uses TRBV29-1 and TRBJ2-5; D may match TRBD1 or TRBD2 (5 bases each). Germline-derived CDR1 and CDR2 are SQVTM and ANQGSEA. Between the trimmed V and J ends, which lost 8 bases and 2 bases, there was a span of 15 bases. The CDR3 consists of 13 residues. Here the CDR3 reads CSFGGLSQETQYF. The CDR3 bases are TGCAGCTTTGGGGGATTGTCACAAGAGACCCAGTACTTC.

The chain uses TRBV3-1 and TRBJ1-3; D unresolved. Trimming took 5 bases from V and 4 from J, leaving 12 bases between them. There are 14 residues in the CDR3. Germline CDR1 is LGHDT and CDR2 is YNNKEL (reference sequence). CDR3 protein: CASSETSLGNTIYF. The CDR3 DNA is TGTGCCAGCAGCGAAACCTCTCTGGGAAACACCATATATTTT. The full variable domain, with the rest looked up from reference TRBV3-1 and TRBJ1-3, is DTAVSQTPKYLVTQMGNDKSIKCEQNLGHDTMYWYKQDSKKFLKIMFSYNNKELIINETVPNRFSPKSPDKAHLNLHINSLELGDSAVYFCASSETSLGNTIYFGEGSWLTVV.

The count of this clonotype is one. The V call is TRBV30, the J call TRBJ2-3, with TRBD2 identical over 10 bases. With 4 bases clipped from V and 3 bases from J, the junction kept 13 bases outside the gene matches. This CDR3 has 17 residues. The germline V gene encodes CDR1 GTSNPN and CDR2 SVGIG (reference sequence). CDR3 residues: CAWMNPLAGVWTDTQYF. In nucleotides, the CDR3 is TGTGCCTGGATGAACCCCCTAGCGGGAGTCTGGACAGATACGCAGTATTTT.

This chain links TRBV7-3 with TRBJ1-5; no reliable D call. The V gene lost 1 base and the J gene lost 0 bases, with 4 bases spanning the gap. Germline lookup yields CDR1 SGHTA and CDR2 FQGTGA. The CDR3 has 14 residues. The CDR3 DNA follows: TGTGCCAGCAGCTTAATTGATAGCAATCAGCCCCAGCATTTT. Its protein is CASSLIDSNQPQHF.